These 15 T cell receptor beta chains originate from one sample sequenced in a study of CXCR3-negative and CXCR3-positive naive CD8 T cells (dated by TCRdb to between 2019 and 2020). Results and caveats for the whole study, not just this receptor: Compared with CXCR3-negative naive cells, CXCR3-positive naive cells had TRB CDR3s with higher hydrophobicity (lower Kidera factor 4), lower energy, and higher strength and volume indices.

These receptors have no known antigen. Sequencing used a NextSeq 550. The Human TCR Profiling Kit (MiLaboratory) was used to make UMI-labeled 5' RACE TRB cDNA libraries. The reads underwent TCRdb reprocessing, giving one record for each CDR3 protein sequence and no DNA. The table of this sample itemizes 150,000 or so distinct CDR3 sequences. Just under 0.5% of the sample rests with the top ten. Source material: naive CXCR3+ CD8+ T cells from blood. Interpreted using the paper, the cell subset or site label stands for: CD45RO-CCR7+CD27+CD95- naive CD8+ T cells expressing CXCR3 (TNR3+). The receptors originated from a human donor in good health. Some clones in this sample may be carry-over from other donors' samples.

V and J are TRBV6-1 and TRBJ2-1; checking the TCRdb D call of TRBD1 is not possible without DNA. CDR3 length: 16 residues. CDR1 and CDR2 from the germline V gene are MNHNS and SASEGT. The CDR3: CASSRVTGKLYNEQFF.

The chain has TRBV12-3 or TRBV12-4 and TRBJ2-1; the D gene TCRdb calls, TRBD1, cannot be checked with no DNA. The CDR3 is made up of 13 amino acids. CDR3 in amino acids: CASSLGGTDGQFF.

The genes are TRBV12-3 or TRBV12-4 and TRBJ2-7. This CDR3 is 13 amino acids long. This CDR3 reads CASSLDSQYEQYF.

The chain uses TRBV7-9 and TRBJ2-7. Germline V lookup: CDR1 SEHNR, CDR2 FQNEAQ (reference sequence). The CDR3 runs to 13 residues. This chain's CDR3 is CASSLGDPYEQYF. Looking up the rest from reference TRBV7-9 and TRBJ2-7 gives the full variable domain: DTGVSQNPRHKITKRGQNVTFRCDPISEHNRLYWYRQTLGQGPEFLTYFQNEAQLEKSRLLSDRFSAERPKGSFSTLEIQRTEQGDSAMYLCASSLGDPYEQYFGPGTRLTVT.

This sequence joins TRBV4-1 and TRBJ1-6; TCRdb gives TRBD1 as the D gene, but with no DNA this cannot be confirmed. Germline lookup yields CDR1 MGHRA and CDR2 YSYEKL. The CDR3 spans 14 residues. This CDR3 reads CASSLRDTNSPLHF.

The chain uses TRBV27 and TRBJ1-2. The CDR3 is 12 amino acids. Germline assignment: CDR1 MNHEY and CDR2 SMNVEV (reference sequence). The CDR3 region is CASSLSGEGYTF.

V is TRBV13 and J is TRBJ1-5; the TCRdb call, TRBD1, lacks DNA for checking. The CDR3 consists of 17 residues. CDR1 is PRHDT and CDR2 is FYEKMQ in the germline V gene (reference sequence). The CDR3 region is CASSLGQGRGTNQHQHF.

CDR3 loop: CASSTLVGQGLETQYF. The chain couples TRBV28 to TRBJ2-5; TCRdb's assignment of TRBD1 cannot be checked, as there is no DNA. CDR3 length: 16 residues. Germline lookup yields CDR1 MDHEN and CDR2 SYDVKM.

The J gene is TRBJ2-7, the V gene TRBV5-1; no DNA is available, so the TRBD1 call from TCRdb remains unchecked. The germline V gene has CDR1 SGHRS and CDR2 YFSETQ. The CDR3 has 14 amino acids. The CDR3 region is CASSFDRGSSEQYF.

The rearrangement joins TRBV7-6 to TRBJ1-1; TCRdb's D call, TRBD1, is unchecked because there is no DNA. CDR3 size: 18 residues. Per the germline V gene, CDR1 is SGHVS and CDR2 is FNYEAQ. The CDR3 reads CASSLASWAGQGAAEAFF.

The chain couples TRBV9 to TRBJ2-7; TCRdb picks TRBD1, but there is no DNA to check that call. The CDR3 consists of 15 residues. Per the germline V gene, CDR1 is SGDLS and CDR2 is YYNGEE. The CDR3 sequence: CASSPSPARTYEQYF. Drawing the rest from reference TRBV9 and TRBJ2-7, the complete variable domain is DSGVTQTPKHLITATGQRVTLRCSPRSGDLSVYWYQQSLDQGLQFLIQYYNGEERAKGNILERFSAQQFPDLHSELNLSSLELGDSALYFCASSPSPARTYEQYFGPGTRLTVT.

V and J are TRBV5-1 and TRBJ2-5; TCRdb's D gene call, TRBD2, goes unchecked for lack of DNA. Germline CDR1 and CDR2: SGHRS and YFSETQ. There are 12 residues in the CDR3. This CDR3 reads CASSTTGLPQYF.

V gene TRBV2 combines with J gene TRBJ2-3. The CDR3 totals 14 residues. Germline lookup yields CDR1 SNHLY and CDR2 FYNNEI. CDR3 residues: CASGERQAGATQYF.

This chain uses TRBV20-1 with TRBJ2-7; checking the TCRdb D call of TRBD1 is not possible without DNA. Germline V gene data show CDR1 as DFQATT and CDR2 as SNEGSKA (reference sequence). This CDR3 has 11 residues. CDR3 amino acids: CSALWGYEQYF.

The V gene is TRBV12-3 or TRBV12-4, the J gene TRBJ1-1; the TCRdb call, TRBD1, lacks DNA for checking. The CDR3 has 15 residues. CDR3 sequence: CASSPPSRERTEAFF.